This is a list of T cell receptor beta chains from one sample in a study of CD8+ T cells in alopecia areata. Sequencing used immunoSEQ multiplex PCR; TCRdb keeps in-frame clones, though not all of them. In the table there are under 350,000 clones, roughly 60% of which are singletons. This sample comprised CD4+ T cells sorted from blood, obtained at week 24, from a patient treated with tofacitinib. The origin of the receptors is a human donor with alopecia areata. Each CDR3 is given without its conserved first and last residue. Each record gives: CDR3 protein, J gene, V gene.

ASSPSNEQF	TRBJ2-1	TRBV2
ASSQMVDNPYEQY	TRBJ2-7	TRBV13
SVGARETQY	TRBJ2-5	TRBV29-1
ASSLVAGAYNEQF	TRBJ2-1	TRBV7-2
ASSRILGDGETQY	TRBJ2-5	TRBV4-3
SGGGSYNEQF	TRBJ2-1	TRBV29-1
ASSQDSGGGATYNEQF	TRBJ2-1	TRBV4-1
ASSGQGRDNQPQH	TRBJ1-5	TRBV7-2
ASSPLRPSDYGYT	TRBJ1-2	TRBV18
ASSVSQSAYGYT	TRBJ1-2	TRBV9
ASISRSSTDTQY	TRBJ2-3	TRBV2
ASRPGLLSYEQY	TRBJ2-7	TRBV2
AWMGARGQPQH	TRBJ1-5	TRBV30
ASSLVTPGEDTQY	TRBJ2-3	TRBV5-1
ASSNPGRRQETQY	TRBJ2-5	TRBV5-1